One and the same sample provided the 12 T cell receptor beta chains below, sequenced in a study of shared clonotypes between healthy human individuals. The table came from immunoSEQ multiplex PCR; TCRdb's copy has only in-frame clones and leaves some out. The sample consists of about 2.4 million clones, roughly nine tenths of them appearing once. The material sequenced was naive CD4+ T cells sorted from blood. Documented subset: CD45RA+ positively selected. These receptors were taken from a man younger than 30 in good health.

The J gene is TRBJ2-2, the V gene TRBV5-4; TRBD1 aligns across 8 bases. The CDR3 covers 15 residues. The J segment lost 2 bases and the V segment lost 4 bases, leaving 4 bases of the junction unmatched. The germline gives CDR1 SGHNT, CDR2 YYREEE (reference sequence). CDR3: CASSHRGFNTGELFF. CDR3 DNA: TGTGCCAGCAGCCACAGGGGGTTTAACACCGGGGAGCTGTTTTTT.

The CDR3 region has the DNA TGTGCCAGCAGCTCGGGGCCGGGGGAGGAACAGCCCCAGCATTTT. Residues: CASSSGPGEEQPQHF. The chain has TRBV5-5 and TRBJ1-5; tentatively, D is TRBD1 (5 bases). The germline V gene encodes CDR1 SGHKS and CDR2 YYEKEE (reference sequence). V was trimmed by 3 bases and J by 7 bases, leaving 17 bases between them. The CDR3 loop spans 15 amino acids. Drawing the rest from reference TRBV5-5 and TRBJ1-5, the complete variable domain is DAGVTQSPTHLIKTRGQQVTLRCSPISGHKSVSWYQQVLGQGPQFIFQYYEKEERGRGNFPDRFSARQFPNYSSELNVNALLLGDSALYLCASSSGPGEEQPQHFGDGTRLSIL.

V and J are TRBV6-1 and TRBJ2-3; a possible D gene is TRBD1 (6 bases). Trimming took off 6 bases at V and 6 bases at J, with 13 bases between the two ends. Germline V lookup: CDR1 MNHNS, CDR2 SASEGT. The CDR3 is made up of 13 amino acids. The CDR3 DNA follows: TGTGCCAGCAGCTGGGACAATCGGGATACGCAGTATTTT. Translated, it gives CASSWDNRDTQYF.

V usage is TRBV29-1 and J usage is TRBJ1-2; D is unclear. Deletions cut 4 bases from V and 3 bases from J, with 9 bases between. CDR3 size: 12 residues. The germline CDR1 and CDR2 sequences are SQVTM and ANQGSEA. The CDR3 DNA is TGCAGCGTTGGACCAGAGCACTATGGCTACACCTTC. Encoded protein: CSVGPEHYGYTF.

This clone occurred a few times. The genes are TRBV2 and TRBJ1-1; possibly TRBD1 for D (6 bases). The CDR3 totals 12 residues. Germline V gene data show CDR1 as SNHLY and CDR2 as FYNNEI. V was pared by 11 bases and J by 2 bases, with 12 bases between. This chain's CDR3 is CARGTFNTEAFF. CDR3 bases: TGTGCCCGGGGGACATTTAACACTGAAGCTTTCTTT.

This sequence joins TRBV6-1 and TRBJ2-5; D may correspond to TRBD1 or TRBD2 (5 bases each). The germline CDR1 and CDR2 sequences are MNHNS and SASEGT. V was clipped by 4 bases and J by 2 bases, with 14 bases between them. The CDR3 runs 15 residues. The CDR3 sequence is CASSAFGAKQETQYF. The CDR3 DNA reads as TGTGCCAGCAGTGCCTTCGGGGCGAAACAAGAGACCCAGTACTTC.

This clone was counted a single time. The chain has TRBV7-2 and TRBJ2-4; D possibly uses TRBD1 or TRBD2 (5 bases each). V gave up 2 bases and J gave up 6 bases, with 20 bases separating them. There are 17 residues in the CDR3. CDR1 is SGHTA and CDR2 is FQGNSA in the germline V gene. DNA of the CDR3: TGTGCCAGCAGCTTAATCGCTGTAGGCTCGAGGGGAAACATTCAGTACTTC. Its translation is CASSLIAVGSRGNIQYF.

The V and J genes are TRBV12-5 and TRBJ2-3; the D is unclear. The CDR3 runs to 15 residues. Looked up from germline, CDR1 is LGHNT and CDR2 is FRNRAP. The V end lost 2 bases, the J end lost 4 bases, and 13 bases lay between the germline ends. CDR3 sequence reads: CASGLILGWADTQYF. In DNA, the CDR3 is TGTGCTAGTGGTTTGATTCTGGGGTGGGCAGATACGCAGTATTTT.

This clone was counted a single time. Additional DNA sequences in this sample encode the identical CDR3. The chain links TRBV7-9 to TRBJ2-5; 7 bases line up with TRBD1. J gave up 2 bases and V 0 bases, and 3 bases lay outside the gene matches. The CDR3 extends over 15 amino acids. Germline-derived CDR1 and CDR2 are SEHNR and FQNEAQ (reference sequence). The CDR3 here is CASSLAGTVQETQYF. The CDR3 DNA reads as TGTGCCAGCAGCTTAGCAGGGACAGTGCAAGAGACCCAGTACTTC.

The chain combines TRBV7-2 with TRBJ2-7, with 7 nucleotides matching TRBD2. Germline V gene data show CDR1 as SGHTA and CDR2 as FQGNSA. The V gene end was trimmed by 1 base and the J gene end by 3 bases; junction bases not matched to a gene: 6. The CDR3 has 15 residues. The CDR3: CASSLEQASGYEQYF. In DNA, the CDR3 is TGTGCCAGCAGCTTAGAACAGGCTAGCGGCTACGAGCAGTACTTC.

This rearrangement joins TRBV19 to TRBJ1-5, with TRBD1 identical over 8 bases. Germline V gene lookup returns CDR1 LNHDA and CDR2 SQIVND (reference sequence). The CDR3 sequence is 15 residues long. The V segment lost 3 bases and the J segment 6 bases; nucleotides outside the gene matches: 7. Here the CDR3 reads CASSMGQEGSQPQHF. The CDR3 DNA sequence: TGTGCCAGTAGTATGGGACAGGAAGGGTCTCAGCCCCAGCATTTT.

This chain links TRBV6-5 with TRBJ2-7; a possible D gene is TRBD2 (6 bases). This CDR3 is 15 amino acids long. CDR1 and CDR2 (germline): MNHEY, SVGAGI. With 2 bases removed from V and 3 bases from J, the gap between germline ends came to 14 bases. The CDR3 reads CASSYAFGSNYEQYF. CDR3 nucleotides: TGTGCCAGCAGTTACGCTTTCGGGAGCAACTACGAGCAGTACTTC.